This T cell receptor (beta chain) was recovered during a study of T cells in narcolepsy. Findings and limits, study-wide: Blood of same and different patients, but not healthy controls, reportedly held recurring autoreactive clonotypes. Autoreactive clone sequences were missing from some blood memory CD4+ repertoires. Same-patient CSF and blood CD4+ T cell clonotypes included HCRT-specific and TRIB2-specific autoreactive ones.

With respect to this clone: Its target is unknown.

Generated by immunoSEQ multiplex PCR, the TCRdb table keeps only in-frame clones and is missing some. The table has about 35,000 clones, around 87% seen once; the top ten hold roughly 0.89%. Germline lookup yields CDR1 MDHEN and CDR2 SYDVKM. This CDR3 has 13 amino acids. V lost 6 bases to trimming and J lost 3 bases; unmatched junction nucleotides: 0. The clonotype comes from a human donor with narcolepsy. The specimen was CD45RA- memory CD4+ T cells from PBMCs. The chain joins TRBV28 to TRBJ1-3; 9 nucleotides agree with TRBD1. This CDR3 reads CASRDRGGNTIYF. The DNA of the CDR3 is TGTGCCAGCAGGGACAGGGGTGGAAACACCATATATTTT.